The clone carrying this T cell receptor (beta chain) was seen repeatedly, ten times or more. What it binds is unknown. These data come from a study of CD8+CD57+ T cells in acquired aplastic anemia. Study context: Sorted CD4+ plus CD8+ cells gave DNA averaging roughly 3.5 ug.

General study results and limits: Comparison of patients with controls identified 25 to 30 shared CD8+ CDR3 sequences.

Genomic DNA was employed as the template in profiling TCR beta VDJ and CDR3. TCRdb itself ran the reads through MiXCR, one entry per CDR3 protein. The sample shows under 350,000 distinct CDR3 sequences, 55% to 60% of them seen only once. Per the germline V gene, CDR1 is DFQATT and CDR2 is SNEGSKA (reference sequence). The J segment lost 3 bases and the V segment lost 6 bases, leaving 8 bases of the junction unmatched. The CDR3 is 14 residues long. The receptor was isolated from a human donor with severe aplastic anemia or a healthy control (not recorded which). The chain combines TRBV20-1 with TRBJ1-5; TRBD1 aligns across 7 bases. The sequenced sample consisted of sorted CD4+, CD8+, or CD8+CD57+ T cells (not recorded which) from PBMCs. The CDR3 here is CSALSGTDNQPQHF. CDR3 nucleotides: TGCAGTGCCTTATCCGGGACAGACAATCAGCCCCAGCATTTT.